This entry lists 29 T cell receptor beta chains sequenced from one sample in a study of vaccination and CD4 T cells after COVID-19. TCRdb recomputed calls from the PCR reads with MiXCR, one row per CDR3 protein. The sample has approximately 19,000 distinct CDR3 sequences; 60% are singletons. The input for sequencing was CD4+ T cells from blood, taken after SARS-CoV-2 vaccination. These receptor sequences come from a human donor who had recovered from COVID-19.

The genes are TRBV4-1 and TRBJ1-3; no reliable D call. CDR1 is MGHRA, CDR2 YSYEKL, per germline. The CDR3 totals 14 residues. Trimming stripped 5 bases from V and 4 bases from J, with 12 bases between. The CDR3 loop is CASSSLLPGNTIYF. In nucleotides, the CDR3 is TGCGCCAGCAGCTCCCTATTACCCGGAAACACCATATATTTT.

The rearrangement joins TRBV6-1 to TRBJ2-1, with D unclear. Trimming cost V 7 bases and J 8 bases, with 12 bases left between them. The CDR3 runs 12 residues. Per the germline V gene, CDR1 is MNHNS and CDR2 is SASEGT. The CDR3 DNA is TGTGCCAGCACTCGAGTCCGGGATGAGCAGTTCTTC. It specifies CASTRVRDEQFF.

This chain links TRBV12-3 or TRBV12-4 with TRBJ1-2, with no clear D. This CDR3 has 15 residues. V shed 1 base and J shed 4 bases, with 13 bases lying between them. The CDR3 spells CASSLVIAGSYGYTF. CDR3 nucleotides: TGTGCCAGCAGTTTAGTAATCGCCGGGAGCTATGGCTACACCTTC.

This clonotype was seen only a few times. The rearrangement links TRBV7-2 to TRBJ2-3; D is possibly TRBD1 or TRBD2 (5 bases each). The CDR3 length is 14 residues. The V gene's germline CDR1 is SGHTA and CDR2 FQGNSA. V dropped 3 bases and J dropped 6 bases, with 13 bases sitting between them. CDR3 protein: CASSLGLAGDTQYF. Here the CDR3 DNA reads TGTGCCAGCAGCTTGGGTCTAGCAGGGGATACGCAGTATTTT.

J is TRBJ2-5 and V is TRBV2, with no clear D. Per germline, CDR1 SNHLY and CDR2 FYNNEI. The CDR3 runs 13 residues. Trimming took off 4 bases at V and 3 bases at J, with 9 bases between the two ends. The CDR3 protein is CASSGEGKETQYF. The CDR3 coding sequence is TGTGCCAGCAGTGGGGAAGGCAAAGAGACCCAGTACTTC.

The CDR3 here is CASSIDLRETDTQYF. The CDR3 region has the DNA TGTGCCAGTAGTATAGATTTGCGGGAGACAGATACGCAGTATTTT. The chain links TRBV19 to TRBJ2-3; 7 nucleotides align to TRBD2. CDR3 length: 15 residues. With V trimmed by 0 bases and J by 3 bases, 3 bases remained unmatched. Germline V gene sequence: CDR1 LNHDA, CDR2 SQIVND (reference sequence).

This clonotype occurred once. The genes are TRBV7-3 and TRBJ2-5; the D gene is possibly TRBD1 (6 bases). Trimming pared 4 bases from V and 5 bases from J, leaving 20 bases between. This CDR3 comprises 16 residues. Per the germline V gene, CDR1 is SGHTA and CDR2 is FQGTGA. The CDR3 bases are TGTGCCAGCAGCTCAACTATAGGGACACCCCCGGAGACCCAGTACTTC. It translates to CASSSTIGTPPETQYF.

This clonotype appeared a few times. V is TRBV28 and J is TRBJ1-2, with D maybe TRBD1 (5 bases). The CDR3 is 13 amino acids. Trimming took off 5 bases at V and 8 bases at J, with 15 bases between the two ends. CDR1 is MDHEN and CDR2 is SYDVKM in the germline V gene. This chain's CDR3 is CASSTGRRVGYTF. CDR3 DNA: TGTGCCAGCAGTACGGGACGCCGAGTGGGCTACACCTTC.

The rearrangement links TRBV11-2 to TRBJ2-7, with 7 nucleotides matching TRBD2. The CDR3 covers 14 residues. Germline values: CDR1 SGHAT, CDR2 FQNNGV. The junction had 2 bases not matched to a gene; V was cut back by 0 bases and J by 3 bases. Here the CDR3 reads CASSLDWTSYEQYF. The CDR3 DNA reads TGTGCCAGCAGCTTAGATTGGACTAGCTACGAGCAGTACTTC.

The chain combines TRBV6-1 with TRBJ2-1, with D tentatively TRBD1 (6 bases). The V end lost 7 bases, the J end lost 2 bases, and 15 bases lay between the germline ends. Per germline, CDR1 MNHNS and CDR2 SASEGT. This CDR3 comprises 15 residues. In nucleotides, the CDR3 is TGTGCCAGCACCTTGGGGGCAGGAGCCTACAATGAGCAGTTCTTC. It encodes CASTLGAGAYNEQFF.

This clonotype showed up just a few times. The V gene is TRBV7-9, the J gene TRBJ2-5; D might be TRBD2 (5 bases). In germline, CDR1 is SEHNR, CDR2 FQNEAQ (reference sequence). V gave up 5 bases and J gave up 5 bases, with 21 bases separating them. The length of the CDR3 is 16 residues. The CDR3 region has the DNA TGTGCCAGCAGCCCACCCATTATAGATAGGGAGGAGACCCAGTACTTC. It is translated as CASSPPIIDREETQYF.

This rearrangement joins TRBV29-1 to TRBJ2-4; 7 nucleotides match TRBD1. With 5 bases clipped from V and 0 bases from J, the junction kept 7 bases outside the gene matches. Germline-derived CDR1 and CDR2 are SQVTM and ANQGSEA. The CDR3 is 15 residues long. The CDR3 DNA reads TGCAGCGTTCACGGACAGGAGCTAGCCAAAAACATTCAGTACTTC. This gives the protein CSVHGQELAKNIQYF.

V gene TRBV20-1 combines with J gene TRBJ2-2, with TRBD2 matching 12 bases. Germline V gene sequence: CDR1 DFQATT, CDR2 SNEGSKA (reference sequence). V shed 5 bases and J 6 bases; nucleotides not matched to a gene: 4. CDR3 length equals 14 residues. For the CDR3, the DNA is TGCAGTGCTGGAGGACTAGCGGGATCCGGGGAGCTGTTTTTT. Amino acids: CSAGGLAGSGELFF.

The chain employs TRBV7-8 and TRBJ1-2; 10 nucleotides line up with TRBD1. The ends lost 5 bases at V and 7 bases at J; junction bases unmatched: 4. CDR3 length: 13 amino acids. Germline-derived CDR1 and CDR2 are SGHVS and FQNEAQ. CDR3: CASSAGTGAGYTF. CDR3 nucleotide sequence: TGTGCCAGCAGCGCCGGGACAGGGGCTGGCTACACCTTC.

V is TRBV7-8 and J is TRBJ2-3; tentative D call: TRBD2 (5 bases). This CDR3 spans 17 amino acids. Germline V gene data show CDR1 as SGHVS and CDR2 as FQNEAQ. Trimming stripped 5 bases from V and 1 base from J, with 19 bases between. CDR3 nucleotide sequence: TGTGCCAGCAGCGGACGCCGTTATGGGAGTGGCACAGATACGCAGTATTTT. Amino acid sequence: CASSGRRYGSGTDTQYF.

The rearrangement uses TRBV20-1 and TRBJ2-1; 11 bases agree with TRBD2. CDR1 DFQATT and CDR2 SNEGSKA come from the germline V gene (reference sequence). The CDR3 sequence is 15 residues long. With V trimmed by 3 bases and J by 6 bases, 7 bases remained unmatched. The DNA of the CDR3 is TGCAGTGCTAGTGTACTAGCGGGAGTGCTCAATGAGCAGTTCTTC. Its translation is CSASVLAGVLNEQFF.

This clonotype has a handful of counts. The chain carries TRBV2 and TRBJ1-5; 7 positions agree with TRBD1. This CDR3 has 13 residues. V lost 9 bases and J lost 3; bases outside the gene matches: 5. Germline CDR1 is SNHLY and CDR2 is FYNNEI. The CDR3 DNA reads TGTGCCAGTAGAGGACAGGACAATCAGCCCCAGCATTTT. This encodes CASRGQDNQPQHF.

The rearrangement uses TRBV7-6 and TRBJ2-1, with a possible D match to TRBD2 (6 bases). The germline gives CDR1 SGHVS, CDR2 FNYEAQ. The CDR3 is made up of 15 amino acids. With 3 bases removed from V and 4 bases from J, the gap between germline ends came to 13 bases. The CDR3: CASSFGVGGYNEQFF. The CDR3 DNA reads TGTGCCAGCAGCTTTGGTGTGGGAGGATACAATGAGCAGTTCTTC.

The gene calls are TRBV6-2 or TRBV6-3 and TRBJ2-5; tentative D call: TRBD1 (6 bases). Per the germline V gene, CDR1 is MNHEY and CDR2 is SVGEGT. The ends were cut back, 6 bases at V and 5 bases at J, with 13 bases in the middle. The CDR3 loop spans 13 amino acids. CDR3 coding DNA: TGTGCCAGCAGACCCGGGACATTGGAGACCCAGTACTTC. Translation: CASRPGTLETQYF.

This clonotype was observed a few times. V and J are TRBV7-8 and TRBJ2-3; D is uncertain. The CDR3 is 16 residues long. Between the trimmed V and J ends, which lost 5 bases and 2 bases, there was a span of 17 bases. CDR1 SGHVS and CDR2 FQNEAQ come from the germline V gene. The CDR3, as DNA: TGTGCCAGCAGCCGCCCGCCGAGGCTAGACACAGATACGCAGTATTTT. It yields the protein CASSRPPRLDTDTQYF.

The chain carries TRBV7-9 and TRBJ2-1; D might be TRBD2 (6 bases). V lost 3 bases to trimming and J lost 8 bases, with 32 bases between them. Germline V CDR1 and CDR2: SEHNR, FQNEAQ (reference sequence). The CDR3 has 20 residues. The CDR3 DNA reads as TGTGCCAGCAGCTTGTGGGATAGCAACATAAGGGAGCTGTGGGGGGATGAGCAGTTCTTC. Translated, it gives CASSLWDSNIRELWGDEQFF. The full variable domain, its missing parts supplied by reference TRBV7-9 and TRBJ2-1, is DTGVSQNPRHKITKRGQNVTFRCDPISEHNRLYWYRQTLGQGPEFLTYFQNEAQLEKSRLLSDRFSAERPKGSFSTLEIQRTEQGDSAMYLCASSLWDSNIRELWGDEQFFGPGTRLTVL.

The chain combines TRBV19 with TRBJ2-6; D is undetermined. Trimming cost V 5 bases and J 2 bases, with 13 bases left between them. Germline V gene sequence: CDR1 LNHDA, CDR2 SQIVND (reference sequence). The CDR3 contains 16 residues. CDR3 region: CASSSKRWAGANVLTF. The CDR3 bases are TGTGCCAGTAGTTCCAAGAGATGGGCTGGGGCCAACGTCCTGACTTTC.

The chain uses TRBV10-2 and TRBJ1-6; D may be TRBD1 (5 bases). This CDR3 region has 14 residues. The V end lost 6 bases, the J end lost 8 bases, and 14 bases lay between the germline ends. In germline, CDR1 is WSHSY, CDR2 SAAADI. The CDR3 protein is CASRDTPNDSPLHF. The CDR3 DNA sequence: TGCGCCAGCAGGGACACCCCTAATGATTCACCCCTCCACTTT.

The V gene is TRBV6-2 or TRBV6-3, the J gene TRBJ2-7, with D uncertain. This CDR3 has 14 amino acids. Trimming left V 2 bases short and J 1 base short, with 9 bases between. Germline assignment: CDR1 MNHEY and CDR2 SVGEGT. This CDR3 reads CASSYPPGSYEQYF. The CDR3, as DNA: TGTGCCAGCAGTTACCCCCCCGGGTCCTACGAGCAGTACTTC.

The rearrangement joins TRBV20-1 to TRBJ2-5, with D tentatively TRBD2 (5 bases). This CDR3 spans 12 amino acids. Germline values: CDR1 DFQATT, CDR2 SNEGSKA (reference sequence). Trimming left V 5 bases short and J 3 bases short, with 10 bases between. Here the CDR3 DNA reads TGCAGTGCTTGTACTAGTGAAGAGACCCAGTACTTC. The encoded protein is CSACTSEETQYF.

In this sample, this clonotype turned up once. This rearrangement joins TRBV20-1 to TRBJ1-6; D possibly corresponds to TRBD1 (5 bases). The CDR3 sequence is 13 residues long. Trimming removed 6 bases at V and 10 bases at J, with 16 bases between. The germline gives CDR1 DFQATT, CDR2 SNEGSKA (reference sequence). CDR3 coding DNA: TGCAGTGCCAAGAGCCGCAGGGAGTCACCCCTCCACTTT. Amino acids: CSAKSRRESPLHF.

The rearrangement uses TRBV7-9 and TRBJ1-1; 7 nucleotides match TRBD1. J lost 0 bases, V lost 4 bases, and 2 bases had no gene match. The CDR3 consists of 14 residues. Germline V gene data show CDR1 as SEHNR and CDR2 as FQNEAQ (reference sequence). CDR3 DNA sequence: TGTGCCAGCAGCTATGACAGGGTGAACACTGAAGCTTTCTTT. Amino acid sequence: CASSYDRVNTEAFF.

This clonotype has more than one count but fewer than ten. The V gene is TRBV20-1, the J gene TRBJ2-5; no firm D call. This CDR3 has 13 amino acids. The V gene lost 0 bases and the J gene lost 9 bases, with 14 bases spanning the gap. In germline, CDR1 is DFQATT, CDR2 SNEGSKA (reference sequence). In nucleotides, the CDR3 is TGCAGTGCTAGAGATCTGGTTGCCTGGGCCCAGTACTTC. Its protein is CSARDLVAWAQYF.

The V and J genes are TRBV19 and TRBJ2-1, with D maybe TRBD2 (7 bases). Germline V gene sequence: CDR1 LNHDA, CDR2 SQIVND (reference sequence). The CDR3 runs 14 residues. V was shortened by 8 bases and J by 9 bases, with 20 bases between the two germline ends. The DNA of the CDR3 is TGTGCCAGTTGGGCTAGCGGTGGAGGGGGTGAGCAGTTCTTC. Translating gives CASWASGGGGEQFF.